This T cell receptor beta chain originates from a study of T cell changes during pregnancy in multiple sclerosis. The CDR3 is made up of 13 amino acids. V lost 1 base and J lost 3, with 7 bases in between. Germline CDR1 reads SGHNT; CDR2 reads YENEEA. The repertoire was sequenced with immunoSEQ multiplex PCR; TCRdb's copy has only in-frame clones and lacks some. The sample has 23,000 or so clones, about 89% seen once. The TCR comes from a female donor in good health, enrolled as a control in a pregnancy study. The chain couples TRBV11-3 to TRBJ2-7; D is uncertain. This sample comprised CD8+ T cells from peripheral blood mononuclear cells, obtained in the first trimester of pregnancy. The CDR3: CASSLASGYEQYF. The CDR3 DNA is TGTGCCAGCAGCTTAGCCTCGGGCTACGAGCAGTACTTC.